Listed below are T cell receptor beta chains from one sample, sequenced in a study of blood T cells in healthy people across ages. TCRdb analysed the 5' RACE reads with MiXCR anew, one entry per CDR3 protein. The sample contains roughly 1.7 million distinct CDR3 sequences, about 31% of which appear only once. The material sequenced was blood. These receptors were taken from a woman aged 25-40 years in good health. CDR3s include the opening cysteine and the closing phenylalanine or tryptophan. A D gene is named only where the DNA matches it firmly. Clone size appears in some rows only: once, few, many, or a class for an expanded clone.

CASSPGDLGEAFF TGCGCCAGCAGCCCCGGGGACCTCGGTGAAGCTTTCTTT TRBV5-1 . once TRBJ1-1
CASSFAGGERAGELFF TGTGCCAGCAGTTTCGCAGGTGGGGAGAGGGCCGGGGAGCTGTTTTTT TRBV12-3/TRBV12-4 . . TRBJ2-2
CASSVLHGSETQYF TGTGCCAGCAGCGTCTTGCACGGTTCGGAGACCCAGTACTTC TRBV9 . . TRBJ2-5
CASAFDISYNEQFF TGTGCTAGTGCCTTCGACATCTCCTACAATGAGCAGTTCTTC TRBV12-5 . few TRBJ2-1
CASSFIPGQANEANYGYTF TGTGCCAGCAGCTTTATTCCGGGACAGGCGAACGAGGCTAACTATGGCTACACCTTC TRBV7-2 TRBD1 . TRBJ1-2
CASSLERLRTDTQYF TGTGCCAGCAGCTTAGAAAGACTCCGCACAGATACGCAGTATTTT TRBV7-2 . few TRBJ2-3
CASSTLDRGRSETQYF TGTGCCAGCAGCACCTTGGACAGGGGGCGGTCGGAGACCCAGTACTTC TRBV9 TRBD1 few TRBJ2-5
CASSADGGANVLTF TGTGCCAGCAGTGCGGACGGTGGGGCCAACGTCCTGACTTTC TRBV2 . . TRBJ2-6
CSVEEVQGTYEQYF TGCAGCGTTGAAGAGGTCCAGGGGACCTACGAGCAGTACTTC TRBV29-1 . . TRBJ2-7
CASSLVTQTGEKLFF TGTGCCAGCAGCTTGGTGACCCAAACGGGGGAAAAACTGTTTTTT TRBV5-5 . . TRBJ1-4
CASSQTRTGGTGELFF TGCGCCAGCAGCCAAACTAGGACAGGGGGAACCGGGGAGCTGTTTTTT TRBV4-1 TRBD1 few TRBJ2-2
CASSSGQGNGNQPQHF TGTGCCAGCAGTTCTGGACAGGGGAATGGCAATCAGCCCCAGCATTTT TRBV28 TRBD1 few TRBJ1-5
CASSQPGARAGNTIYF TGTGCCAGCAGCCAACCGGGAGCCCGGGCTGGAAACACCATATATTTT TRBV4-2 . few TRBJ1-3
CASSGPGAEETQYF TGCGCCAGCAGCGGACCTGGGGCCGAAGAGACCCAGTACTTC TRBV5-1 . few TRBJ2-5
CATSEIGRSDEQFF TGTGCCACCAGTGAAATTGGACGCAGCGATGAGCAGTTCTTC TRBV24-1 . . TRBJ2-1
CASSQWTNNSPLHF TGCGCCAGCAGCCAGTGGACTAATAATTCACCCCTCCACTTT TRBV4-1 . many TRBJ1-6
CASSWGTGNQPQHF TGCGCCAGCAGCTGGGGGACAGGCAATCAGCCCCAGCATTTT TRBV5-1 TRBD1 . TRBJ1-5
CASSSDRDTQYF TGTGCCAGCAGTTCGGATAGGGATACGCAGTATTTT TRBV6-6 . . TRBJ2-3
CASRSLGGQEIQYF TGTGCCAGCAGATCCTTAGGCGGGCAAGAGATCCAGTACTTC TRBV6-5 . . TRBJ2-5
CARSVDAVDGYTF TGTGCCCGCAGCGTAGATGCCGTTGATGGCTACACCTTC TRBV9 . few TRBJ1-2
CASSEEDRREKLFF TGTGCCAGCAGTGAAGAAGACAGGAGAGAAAAACTGTTTTTT TRBV2 . . TRBJ1-4
CASSMNGGKYGYTF TGTGCCAGTAGTATGAACGGGGGCAAATATGGCTACACCTTC TRBV19 . . TRBJ1-2
CSGLAGGPETQYF TGCAGCGGGCTGGCGGGGGGGCCAGAGACCCAGTACTTC TRBV29-1 TRBD2 . TRBJ2-5
CAISETQGATDTQYF TGTGCCATCAGTGAGACACAGGGGGCCACAGATACGCAGTATTTT TRBV10-3 TRBD1 . TRBJ2-3
CASSHLAAGTSTDTQYF TGTGCCAGCAGTCACCTAGCGGCAGGGACGAGCACAGATACGCAGTATTTT TRBV27 TRBD2 many TRBJ2-3
CSARSALNLQFF TGCAGTGCTAGATCCGCACTTAACCTCCAGTTCTTC TRBV20-1 . once TRBJ2-1
CASRDALADTQYF TGTGCCAGCAGGGACGCATTGGCAGATACGCAGTATTTT TRBV2 . few TRBJ2-3
CASSVPYEQFF TGTGCCAGCAGTGTGCCCTACGAGCAGTTCTTC TRBV6-1 . . TRBJ2-1
CSARGVAITDHEQYF TGCAGTGCTAGGGGGGTAGCGATCACGGACCACGAGCAGTACTTC TRBV20-1 . . TRBJ2-7
CSARDQGPLSIAKNIRYF TGCAGTGCTAGAGATCAGGGACCTCTAAGTATAGCCAAAAACATTCGGTACTTC TRBV20-1 . . TRBJ2-4
CASSLRGVENTEAFF TGTGCCAGCAGTTTAAGGGGGGTTGAGAACACTGAAGCTTTCTTT TRBV27 . few TRBJ1-1
CASSQEGSAVEQYF TGTGCCAGCAGCCAAGAAGGGTCGGCCGTGGAGCAGTACTTC TRBV4-2 . few TRBJ2-7
CASSPFLQDRKAFF TGTGCCAGCAGCCCTTTCCTCCAGGACAGGAAAGCTTTCTTT TRBV7-9 TRBD1 . TRBJ1-1
CSASNPSEGYTF TGCAGTGCCTCCAACCCTTCCGAGGGCTACACCTTC TRBV20-1 . . TRBJ1-2
CASSRDRTTDTQYF TGTGCCAGCAGCCGGGACAGGACCACAGATACGCAGTATTTT TRBV7-9 TRBD1 few TRBJ2-3
CAGSLPRTDTQYF TGTGCCGGCAGCTTGCCCCGGACAGATACGCAGTATTTT TRBV11-2 . . TRBJ2-3
CASSFDLGYEQYF TGTGCCAGCAGCTTCGATCTCGGCTACGAGCAGTACTTC TRBV7-8 . . TRBJ2-7
CASSLAAVDEQYF TGTGCCAGCAGTTTAGCTGCAGTGGACGAGCAGTACTTC TRBV12-3/TRBV12-4 . few TRBJ2-7
CASSWPGGDTDTQYF TGTGCCAGCAGTTGGCCGGGCGGGGACACAGATACGCAGTATTTT TRBV12-3/TRBV12-4 . many TRBJ2-3
CASSLHRLGAEAFF TGTGCCAGCAGTTTACACAGGTTGGGCGCTGAAGCTTTCTTT TRBV27 . . TRBJ1-1
CASSWTNGRAVEQYF TGTGCCAGCAGTTGGACTAACGGGAGGGCCGTCGAGCAGTACTTC TRBV2 TRBD2 . TRBJ2-7
CASSQKTGGAYNEQFF TGCGCCAGCAGCCAAAAGACAGGGGGCGCCTACAATGAGCAGTTCTTC TRBV4-1 TRBD1 . TRBJ2-1
CAWSKANYGYTF TGTGCCTGGAGTAAGGCTAACTATGGCTACACCTTC TRBV30 . few TRBJ1-2
CASSLDWLAAYNEQFF TGTGCCAGCAGCTTAGACTGGCTAGCGGCCTACAATGAGCAGTTCTTC TRBV11-1 TRBD2 few TRBJ2-1
CASSVVGNQPQHF TGTGCTAGCAGCGTAGTTGGCAATCAGCCCCAGCATTTT TRBV9 . few TRBJ1-5
CASSHRLGTDTQYF TGTGCCAGCAGCCACCGGTTGGGCACAGATACGCAGTATTTT TRBV11-2 . few TRBJ2-3
CSVEGGAGTDTQYF TGCAGCGTTGAAGGGGGCGCGGGCACAGATACGCAGTATTTT TRBV29-1 . many TRBJ2-3
CASSQDLTDYGYTF TGTGCCAGCAGCCAAGACCTCACCGACTATGGCTACACCTTC TRBV4-2 . . TRBJ1-2
CASSFQGRLSGYTF TGTGCCAGCAGTTTCCAGGGACGTTTAAGCGGCTACACCTTC TRBV12-3/TRBV12-4 . . TRBJ1-2
CASSPDGVGRALFTDTQYF TGTGCCAGCAGTCCCGATGGGGTGGGCAGGGCGCTTTTTACAGATACGCAGTATTTT TRBV27 . few TRBJ2-3
CASSVGGGGEETQYF TGCGCCAGCAGCGTTGGTGGCGGCGGGGAAGAGACCCAGTACTTC TRBV5-1 . . TRBJ2-5
CATSDFGFSNTGELFF TGTGCCACCAGTGATTTTGGGTTCTCTAACACCGGGGAGCTGTTTTTT TRBV24-1 . . TRBJ2-2
CSVCRGAGETQYF TGCAGCGTTTGCCGAGGCGCCGGGGAGACCCAGTACTTC TRBV29-1 . . TRBJ2-5
CSARAGTGGGEQYF TGCAGTGCTAGAGCCGGGACAGGGGGCGGCGAGCAGTACTTC TRBV20-1 TRBD1 . TRBJ2-7
CASSLRQMGFNGSYEQYF TGCGCCAGCAGCCTTCGACAGATGGGGTTTAATGGGTCCTACGAGCAGTACTTC TRBV4-1 . few TRBJ2-7
CASAENYGYTF TGCGCCAGCGCAGAGAACTATGGCTACACCTTC TRBV5-1 . few TRBJ1-2
CASSPPRGNEQYF TGCGCCAGCAGTCCACCACGGGGAAACGAGCAGTACTTC TRBV5-1 . . TRBJ2-7
CASSRQNPAGGFLVTDTQYF TGCGCCAGCAGCCGACAAAACCCAGCGGGGGGGTTTTTGGTAACAGATACGCAGTATTTT TRBV4-1 TRBD2 few TRBJ2-3